A selection of T cell receptor beta chains follows, all from one sample in a study of CD8+CD57+ T cells in acquired aplastic anemia. Via MiXCR, TCRdb re-called the reads, giving one row per CDR3 protein. The table has about 400,000 distinct CDR3 sequences, around 72% seen once. The sequenced material came from sorted CD4+, CD8+, or CD8+CD57+ T cells (not recorded which) from PBMCs. These receptors all come from a human donor in good health, serving as a control. Both conserved end residues are part of each CDR3. Each record gives: clone size, J gene, V gene, D gene, CDR3 protein, CDR3 DNA. The D gene is left open where the match is weak. For some rows the clone size is stated as once, few or many, or as a class when expanded; others skip it.

>NA|TRBJ1-1|TRBV7-9|NA
CASSSGGGYGYTFF
TGTGCCAGCAGTTCCGGGGGGGGCTATGGCTACACCTTCTTT
>NA|TRBJ1-2|TRBV20-1|NA
CSVMTGGGNTF
TGCAGCGTAATGACAGGTGGCGGGAACACCTTC
>NA|TRBJ2-7|TRBV29-1|NA
CSVQLGIGYEQYF
TGCAGTGTTCAATTGGGTATTGGCTACGAGCAGTACTTC
>NA|TRBJ2-7|TRBV15|NA
CATSRVVTGAYVLTF
TGTGCCACCAGCAGAGTCGTGACCGGGGCTTACGTCCTCACTTTC
>NA|TRBJ1-6|TRBV9|NA
CASSARDPLYGYIHF
TGTGCCAGCAGCGCCAGGGACCCTCTCTATGGCTACATCCACTTT
>NA|TRBJ1-2|TRBV5-1|NA
CASSRGKYGDTF
TGTGCCAGCAGTCGGGGCAAGTATGGCGACACCTTC
>NA|TRBJ2-7|TRBV5-1|TRBD1
CASSLTGGGKQYF
TGCGCCAGCAGCCTAACAGGGGGAGGCAAGCAGTACTTC
>many|TRBJ1-2|TRBV6-2/TRBV6-3|TRBD1
CASSFRGRGGYTF
TGTGCCAGCAGTTTCAGGGGGCGAGGCGGCTACACCTTC
>NA|TRBJ1-2|TRBV20-1|NA
CSAKDRTPSYTF
TGCAGTGCTAAGGACAGAACTCCTTCCTACACCTTC
>NA|TRBJ1-2|TRBV14|NA
CASSPHLGTEAFSF
TGTGCCAGCAGTCCACATTTAGGCACTGAAGCTTTCTCCTTC
>NA|TRBJ2-7|TRBV9|NA
CASSVAGHRVYEQYF
TGTGCCAGCAGCGTGGCCGGACACAGGGTTTACGAGCAGTACTTC
>NA|TRBJ2-3|TRBV5-1|TRBD2
CASSLGRVRGDTQYF
TGCGCCAGCAGCTTAGGGAGGGTTCGAGGGGATACGCAGTATTTT
>NA|TRBJ2-1|TRBV19|NA
CASRREGTGGNEQTF
TGTGCCAGCAGGCGCGAGGGGACTGGGGGAAACGAGCAGACCTTC
>few|TRBJ1-5|TRBV29-1|NA
CSVGGVNQPQHF
TGCAGCGTTGGAGGGGTCAATCAGCCCCAGCATTTT
>many|TRBJ1-1|TRBV12-3/TRBV12-4|NA
CASSKSAGAFF
TGTGCCAGCAGTAAGAGCGCTGGGGCTTTCTTT
>many|TRBJ2-3|TRBV7-2|TRBD2
CASSLGNLAGARTDTQYF
TGTGCCAGCAGCTTAGGGAATCTAGCGGGGGCGCGCACAGATACGCAGTATTTT
>NA|TRBJ1-1|TRBV20-1|NA
CSASPGRAEAFF
TGCAGTGCTAGCCCAGGGCGCGCTGAAGCTTTCTTT
>NA|TRBJ1-2|TRBV10-3|NA
CAISEGDRVNYVYTF
TGTGCCATCAGTGAGGGTGATAGGGTTAACTATGTTTACACCTTC
>NA|TRBJ2-7|TRBV7-4|NA
CASSLQPGLLKQYF
TGTGCCAGCAGTTTACAGCCGGGGCTGCTCAAGCAGTACTTC
>many|TRBJ1-1|TRBV20-1|NA
CSAFDKNTEAFF
TGCAGTGCGTTTGACAAGAACACTGAAGCTTTCTTT
>NA|TRBJ2-2|TRBV20-1|NA
CSARQGSNTGELSW
TGCAGTGCTAGACAGGGATCGAACACCGGGGAGCTGTCTTGG
>NA|TRBJ1-5|TRBV5-5|TRBD1
CASSPGQASNQPQHF
TGTGCCAGCAGCCCGGGACAGGCCTCCAATCAGCCCCAGCATTTT
>NA|TRBJ2-5|TRBV7-8|NA
CASSLPHQPQQSQYF
TGTGCCAGCAGCTTACCACATCAGCCCCAGCAGTCCCAGTACTTC
>many|TRBJ1-5|TRBV7-8|TRBD1
CASSLDPQGDQPQHF
TGTGCCAGCAGCTTAGATCCTCAGGGGGATCAGCCCCAGCATTTT
>NA|TRBJ2-7|TRBV2|NA
CASSKQGSSYEQYF
TGTGCCAGCAGTAAGCAGGGGAGCTCCTACGAGCAGTACTTC
>NA|TRBJ2-7|TRBV6-1|NA
CASGGFRDASDEQYF
TGTGCCAGCGGTGGTTTTCGGGACGCCTCAGACGAGCAGTACTTC
>NA|TRBJ1-2|TRBV29-1|TRBD1
CSVQKGEGAYGYTF
TGCAGCGTACAGAAAGGGGAGGGGGCCTATGGCTACACCTTC
>many|TRBJ1-2|TRBV20-1|NA
CSARVAAANYGYTF
TGCAGTGCTAGAGTCGCAGCAGCTAACTATGGCTACACCTTC
>NA|TRBJ2-3|TRBV5-1|NA
CASSLRGSSGTQYF
TGCGCCAGCAGCTTGCGGGGCAGCTCTGGTACACAGTATTTT
>NA|TRBJ2-6|TRBV7-2|NA
CASSLYQAGAIVLTF
TGTGCCAGCAGCTTATACCAGGCTGGGGCCATCGTCCTGACTTTC
>once|TRBJ1-4|TRBV5-6|TRBD1
CASSFGQDGEKLFF
TGTGCCAGCAGCTTTGGACAGGATGGTGAAAAACTGTTTTTT
>NA|TRBJ2-7|TRBV9|NA
CASSPAGTSSYEQYF
TGTGCCAGCAGCCCCGCCGGGACCTCCTCCTACGAGCAGTACTTC
>many|TRBJ1-1|TRBV2|TRBD1
CASSEFQQGAAEAFF
TGTGCCAGCAGTGAATTCCAACAGGGGGCCGCTGAAGCTTTCTTT
>many|TRBJ1-2|TRBV7-2|NA
CASSLNLGTSTYGYTF
TGTGCCAGCAGCTTAAACCTTGGGACATCAACCTATGGCTACACCTTC
>NA|TRBJ1-2|TRBV29-1|NA
CSVSNSPGLNYGYTF
TGCAGCGTTTCTAACTCTCCGGGGCTAAACTATGGCTACACCTTC
>many|TRBJ1-2|TRBV14|NA
CASSQRSYGYTF
TGTGCCAGCAGCCAGAGAAGTTATGGCTACACCTTC
>once|TRBJ2-2|TRBV19|NA
CASRLGPNTGELFF
TGTGCCAGTAGACTCGGGCCGAACACCGGGGAGCTGTTTTTT
>NA|TRBJ2-1|TRBV7-2|TRBD1
CASSSAGQGNEEQF
TGTGCCAGCAGCTCAGCGGGACAGGGTAACGAGGAGCAGTTC
>NA|TRBJ1-2|TRBV7-2|NA
CASSSSEVRNYYNF
TGTGCCAGCAGTTCATCCGAGGTGAGGAACTACTACAACTTC
>many|TRBJ2-5|TRBV4-3|TRBD1
CASSQEGTGEETQYF
TGCGCCAGCAGCCAAGAGGGGACAGGGGAAGAGACCCAGTACTTC
>NA|TRBJ1-2|TRBV2|NA
CASRDTGRYGHTF
TGTGCCAGCAGAGATACAGGGAGATATGGGCACACCTTC
>NA|TRBJ1-6|TRBV9|TRBD1
CASSVEGQARPLHF
TGTGCCAGCAGCGTAGAGGGACAGGCTCGACCCCTCCACTTT
>NA|TRBJ2-5|TRBV7-2|NA
CASSPERGGVATQYF
TGCGCCAGCAGCCCCGAGAGAGGGGGGGTAGCGACCCAGTACTTC
>NA|TRBJ2-2|TRBV24-1|TRBD1
CATSETGNTDELFF
TGTGCCACCAGTGAGACAGGGAACACCGACGAGCTGTTTTTT
>NA|TRBJ2-5|TRBV24-1|TRBD1
CAIGTGSEPLYF
TGTGCCATTGGGACAGGGAGTGAACCCCTGTACTTC